A selection of T cell receptor beta chains follows, all from one sample in a study of blood T cells in healthy people across ages. Via MiXCR, TCRdb re-called the 5' RACE reads, giving one row per CDR3 protein. Here the sample spans 1.8 million or so distinct CDR3 sequences, approximately 40% being singletons. Sequencing used blood. The source is a human donor in good health. CDR3s include the opening cysteine and the closing phenylalanine or tryptophan. The D gene is left open where the match is weak. Where a row states a size, it is once, few, many or the class of an expanded clone; other rows omit it.

TRBV6-1,once,TRBJ2-2,TRBD1,CASSEDRGRIGELFF,TGTGCCAGCAGTGAGGACAGGGGGCGCATCGGGGAGCTGTTTTTT
TRBV10-3,-,TRBJ2-5,TRBD2,CAIRGGGSQETQYF,TGTGCCATCAGAGGCGGGGGAAGCCAAGAGACCCAGTACTTC
TRBV29-1,few,TRBJ1-2,TRBD1,CSVAAGGNYGYTF,TGCAGCGTTGCGGCAGGGGGAAACTATGGCTACACCTTC
TRBV4-2,few,TRBJ2-3,TRBD1,CASSHRDREFPDTQYF,TGTGCCAGCAGCCACCGGGACAGGGAGTTCCCAGATACGCAGTATTTT
TRBV9,-,TRBJ2-5,TRBD1,CASSPRQGDLETQCF,TGTGCCAGCAGCCCCCGACAGGGGGATCTGGAGACCCAGTGCTTC
TRBV11-1,-,TRBJ2-3,-,CASRKRALPGPDTQYF,TGTGCCAGCAGGAAGAGGGCCCTCCCCGGGCCAGATACGCAGTATTTT
TRBV30,-,TRBJ2-3,TRBD2,CAWSRLAGGKDTQYF,TGTGCCTGGAGTAGACTAGCGGGGGGGAAAGATACGCAGTATTTT
TRBV20-1,few,TRBJ2-3,TRBD2,CSARDPTSGTDTQYF,TGCAGTGCTAGAGATCCGACTAGCGGCACAGATACGCAGTATTTT
TRBV7-2,-,TRBJ2-7,-,CASSLRRRGQNPYEQYF,TGTGCCAGCAGCCTACGGAGACGGGGCCAGAACCCATACGAGCAGTACTTC
TRBV2,-,TRBJ2-2,-,CASSAQGLSTGELFF,TGTGCCAGCAGCGCACAGGGTCTGAGCACCGGGGAGCTGTTTTTT
TRBV6-5,-,TRBJ2-1,-,CASSYSKGIDSYNEQFF,TGTGCCAGCAGTTACTCGAAAGGGATTGACTCCTACAATGAGCAGTTCTTC
TRBV6-5,-,TRBJ2-1,-,CASSHAPRGTNEQFF,TGTGCCAGCAGCCATGCCCCCAGAGGAACCAATGAGCAGTTCTTC
TRBV12-3/TRBV12-4,-,TRBJ1-4,-,CASSSPDSANEKLFF,TGTGCCAGCAGTTCCCCGGACAGCGCCAATGAAAAACTGTTTTTT
TRBV12-3/TRBV12-4,-,TRBJ1-1,-,CASSFIQGFWTEAFF,TGTGCCAGCAGTTTCATCCAGGGGTTTTGGACTGAAGCTTTCTTT
TRBV11-1,few,TRBJ1-2,-,CASSPPGAGGNGYTF,TGTGCCAGCAGCCCACCGGGGGCAGGTGGAAATGGCTACACCTTC
TRBV29-1,-,TRBJ2-4,TRBD1,CSVEDGSRGQFTQYF,TGCAGCGTTGAAGATGGGAGCAGGGGGCAGTTTACCCAGTACTTC
TRBV6-6,-,TRBJ2-3,TRBD1,CASSSETGTGITDTQYF,TGTGCCAGCAGTTCCGAAACCGGGACAGGGATAACAGATACGCAGTATTTT
TRBV7-2,-,TRBJ1-5,-,CASSRAGGQPQHF,TGTGCCAGCAGCCGGGCTGGTGGCCAGCCCCAGCATTTT
TRBV27,-,TRBJ2-1,TRBD2,CASSRGLALYEQFF,TGTGCCAGCAGTCGGGGACTAGCGTTGTATGAGCAGTTCTTC
TRBV29-1,few,TRBJ1-2,TRBD1,CSVEGWDRGYGYTF,TGCAGCGTTGAAGGGTGGGACAGGGGGTATGGCTACACCTTC
TRBV12-3/TRBV12-4,many,TRBJ1-2,TRBD1,CASSPQGAGGYTF,TGTGCCAGCAGCCCACAGGGGGCGGGCGGCTACACCTTC
TRBV7-2,-,TRBJ1-5,TRBD1,CASSTGTGRNQPQHF,TGTGCCAGCAGCACCGGGACAGGGAGAAATCAGCCCCAGCATTTT
TRBV6-5,-,TRBJ1-4,-,CASSYSMGSPNEKLFF,TGTGCCAGCAGTTACTCGATGGGCAGCCCTAATGAAAAACTGTTTTTT
TRBV20-1,-,TRBJ2-4,-,CSARGPGMNIQYF,TGCAGTGCTAGAGGTCCAGGGATGAACATTCAGTACTTC
TRBV10-3,-,TRBJ1-2,TRBD1,CAISQDRDQNYGYTF,TGTGCCATCAGCCAGGACAGGGACCAAAACTATGGCTACACCTTC
TRBV2,-,TRBJ1-2,TRBD1,CASSGTGDSDGYTF,TGTGCCAGCAGTGGGACAGGGGATTCGGATGGCTACACCTTC